This entry is about one T cell receptor beta chain. These data are taken from a study of Ad26.COV2.S vaccination and SARS-CoV-2 variants. As for the study in general: Ad26.COV2.S given intramuscularly, once or twice 56 days apart.

The CDR3 is made up of 12 amino acids. The germline CDR1 and CDR2 sequences are SQVTM and ANQGSEA. Unmatched junction bases numbered 8, after V lost 6 bases and J lost 6 bases. Sequencing used immunoSEQ multiplex PCR; TCRdb keeps in-frame clones, though not all of them. The repertoire holds more than 300,000 clones, with about 85% as singletons. As for treatment: around 19 received Ad26.COV2.S at low or high dose, single or two shots; several received placebo; per-sample allocation not given. The samples date from day 63 after the first vaccine or placebo injection. The TCR sequence derives from a person between 18 and 60 years old who received the Ad26.COV2.S COVID-19 vaccine or a placebo. The material sequenced was peripheral blood, taken in a trial of Ad26.COV2.S vaccine versus placebo. The V call is TRBV29-1, the J call TRBJ2-7; 7 positions match TRBD1. CDR3 DNA sequence: TGCAGCGTCGGAAGTACAGGGGTCGAGCAGTACTTC. Amino acids: CSVGSTGVEQYF.